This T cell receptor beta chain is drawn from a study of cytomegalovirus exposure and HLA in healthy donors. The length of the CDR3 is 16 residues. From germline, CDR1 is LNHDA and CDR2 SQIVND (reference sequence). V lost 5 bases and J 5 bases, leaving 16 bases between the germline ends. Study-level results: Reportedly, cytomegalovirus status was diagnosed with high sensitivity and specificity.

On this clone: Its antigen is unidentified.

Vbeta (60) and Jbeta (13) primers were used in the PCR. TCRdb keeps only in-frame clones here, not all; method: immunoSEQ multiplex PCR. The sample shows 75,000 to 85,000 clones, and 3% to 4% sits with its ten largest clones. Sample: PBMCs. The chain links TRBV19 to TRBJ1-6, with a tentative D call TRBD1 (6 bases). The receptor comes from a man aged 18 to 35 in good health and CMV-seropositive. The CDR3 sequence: CASSPYPGENNSPLHF. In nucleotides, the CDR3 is TGTGCCAGTAGTCCCTATCCAGGGGAGAATAATTCACCCCTCCACTTT.